What follows describes a single TCR beta chain. Its antigen is unidentified. From its re-call of the 5' RACE reads, TCRdb lists each CDR3 protein once, without DNA. Here the sample table reports about 370,000 distinct CDR3 sequences. This sample is part of a study of T cells expressing NK-cell markers. Study information: In the group of eight sequenced donors, seven were HCMV-seropositive and one was seronegative.

General study findings and limits: In 5 or 6 donors, dominant CD3+CD56+NKG2C+ clonotypes ranked among the top 10 CD8+ clonotypes. Topping the CD3+CD56-NKG2C+ fraction as well were these clonotypes, in four donors.

Germline values: CDR1 SGHRS, CDR2 YFSETQ. The CDR3 consists of 14 residues. The chain joins TRBV5-1 to TRBJ2-3; TCRdb designates TRBD2, a call that cannot be tested without DNA. Sequencing was performed on blood T cells: a sorted CD56 or NKG2C T cell subset, CD4+ or CD8+ T cells, or bulk PBMC T cells (not recorded which). The sequence was obtained from a woman aged 45-65 years in good health. CDR3 region: CATGTSGIVDTQYF.